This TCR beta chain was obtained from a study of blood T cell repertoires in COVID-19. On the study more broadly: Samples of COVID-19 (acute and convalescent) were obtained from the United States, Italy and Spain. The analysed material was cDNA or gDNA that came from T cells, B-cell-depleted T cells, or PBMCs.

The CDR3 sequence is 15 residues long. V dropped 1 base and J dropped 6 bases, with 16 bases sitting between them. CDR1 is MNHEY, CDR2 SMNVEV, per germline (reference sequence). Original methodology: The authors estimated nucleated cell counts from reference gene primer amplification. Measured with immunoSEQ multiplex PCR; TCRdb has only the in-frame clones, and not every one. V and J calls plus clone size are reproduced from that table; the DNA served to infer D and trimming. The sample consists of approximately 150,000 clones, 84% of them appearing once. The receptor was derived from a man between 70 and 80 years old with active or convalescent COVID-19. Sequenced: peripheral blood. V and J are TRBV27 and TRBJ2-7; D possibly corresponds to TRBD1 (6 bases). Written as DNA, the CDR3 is TGTGCCAGCAGTTTATACGGGACACTAAGCCTCGAGCAGTACTTC. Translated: CASSLYGTLSLEQYF.